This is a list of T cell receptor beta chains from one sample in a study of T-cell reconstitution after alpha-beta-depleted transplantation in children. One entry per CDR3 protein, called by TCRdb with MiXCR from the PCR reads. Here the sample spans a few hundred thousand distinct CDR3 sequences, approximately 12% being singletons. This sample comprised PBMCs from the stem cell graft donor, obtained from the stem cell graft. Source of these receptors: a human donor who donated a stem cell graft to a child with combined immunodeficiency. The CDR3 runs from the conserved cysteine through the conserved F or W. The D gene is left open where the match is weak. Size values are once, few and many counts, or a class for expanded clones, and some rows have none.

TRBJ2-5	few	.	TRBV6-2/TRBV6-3	TGTGCCAGCAGTTACCCACAAGAGACCCAGTACTTC	CASSYPQETQYF
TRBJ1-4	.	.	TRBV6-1	TGTGCCAGCAGTGATCGGGACCTATTTTACGCAACTAATGAAAAACTGTTTTTT	CASSDRDLFYATNEKLFF
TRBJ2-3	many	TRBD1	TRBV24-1	TGTGCCACCAGTGATTCGGGGGACAGGGCTACAGATACGCAGTATTTT	CATSDSGDRATDTQYF
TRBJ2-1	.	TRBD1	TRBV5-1	TGCGCCAGCAGCTTCGGGACAGCCGCCTACAATGAGCAGTTCTTC	CASSFGTAAYNEQFF
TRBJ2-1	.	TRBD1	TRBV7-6	TGTGCCAGCAGCCTAGCCGCCGGGACAGACTACAATGAGCAGTTCTTC	CASSLAAGTDYNEQFF
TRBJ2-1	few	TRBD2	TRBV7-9	TGTGCCAGCAGCCCAGGGAGCGGGGGGTTACTCAATGAGCAGTTCTTC	CASSPGSGGLLNEQFF
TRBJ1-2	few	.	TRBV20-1	TGCAGTGCTAGAGATCGAGATTTAACAGGGAGGCACTATGGCTACACCTTC	CSARDRDLTGRHYGYTF
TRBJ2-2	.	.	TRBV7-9	TGTGCCAGCAGCCAACAGGCGGCGGGGACCGGGGAGCTGTTTTTT	CASSQQAAGTGELFF
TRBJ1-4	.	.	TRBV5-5	TGTGCCAGCAGCGTGAGGGGTAATGAAAAACTGTTTTTT	CASSVRGNEKLFF
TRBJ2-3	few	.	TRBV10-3	TGTGCCATCAGTGACCGGGAACTCTCCACAGATACGCAGTATTTT	CAISDRELSTDTQYF
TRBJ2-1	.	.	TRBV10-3	TGTGCCATCAGGGGCCAGAACAATGAGCAGTTCTTC	CAIRGQNNEQFF
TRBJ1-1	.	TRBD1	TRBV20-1	TGCAGTGCCCCAGATAACAGGGGAAGTCGAGCTTTCTTT	CSAPDNRGSRAFF
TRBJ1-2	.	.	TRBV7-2	TGTGCCAGCAGCTTAGAAACCGTTTATGGCTACACCTTC	CASSLETVYGYTF
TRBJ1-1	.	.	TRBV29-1	TGCAGCATTACTTATGGGACCGGGGGCACTGAAGCTTTCTTT	CSITYGTGGTEAFF
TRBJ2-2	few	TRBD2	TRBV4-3	TGCGCCAGCAGCCCCGGACCGACTAGCGGGACGAACACCGGGGAGCTGTTTTTT	CASSPGPTSGTNTGELFF
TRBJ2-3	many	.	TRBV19	TGTGCCAGTAGCCCGACAGCGAGCACAGATACGCAGTATTTT	CASSPTASTDTQYF
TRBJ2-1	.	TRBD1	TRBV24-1	TGTGCCACCAGTGATTCCACAAAAGACAGGGGATTTTTGGGAAATGAGCAGTTCTTC	CATSDSTKDRGFLGNEQFF
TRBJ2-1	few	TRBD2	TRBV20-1	TGCAGTGCCGTCTATCGACCTAGCGGGAGTGCCTACAATGAGCAGTTCTTC	CSAVYRPSGSAYNEQFF
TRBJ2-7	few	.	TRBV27	TGTGCCAGCAGTTTATATGGGGGGGCAGGGGGCTTCTACGAGCAGTACTTC	CASSLYGGAGGFYEQYF
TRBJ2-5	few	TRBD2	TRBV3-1	TGTGCCAGCAGCGTGGGACTAGGCGTTGGTGAGACCCAGTACTTC	CASSVGLGVGETQYF
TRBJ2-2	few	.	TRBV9	TGTGCCAGCAGCCCCTACAACAGGGGGGAGCTGTTTTTT	CASSPYNRGELFF
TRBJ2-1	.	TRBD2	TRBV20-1	TGCAGTGCTAGAGCTAGCGGGATCTACAATGAGCAGTTCTTC	CSARASGIYNEQFF
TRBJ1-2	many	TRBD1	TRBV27	TGTGCCAGCAGTTTAGCGGGACAGGGCAATGGCTACACCTTC	CASSLAGQGNGYTF
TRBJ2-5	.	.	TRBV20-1	TGCAGTGCTAGAGATTTTGATCTGACCCAGTACTTC	CSARDFDLTQYF
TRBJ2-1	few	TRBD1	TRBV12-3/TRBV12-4	TGTGCCAGCAGCTCCGGGACAGGGGTTCGCAATGAGCAGTTCTTC	CASSSGTGVRNEQFF
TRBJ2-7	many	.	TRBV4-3	TGCGCCAGCAGCCAATCGACAGGTAACTCCTACGAGCAGTACTTC	CASSQSTGNSYEQYF